Each of the 6 T cell receptor beta chains below was sequenced from the same sample in a study of cytomegalovirus exposure and HLA in healthy donors. Vbeta (60) and Jbeta (13) primers were used in the PCR. Sequencing used immunoSEQ multiplex PCR; TCRdb keeps in-frame clones, though not all of them. The sample lists around 130,000 clones; around 86% were seen once. Sequences were obtained from PBMCs. The receptors derive from a man between 18 and 29 years old in good health and CMV-seronegative.

The chain uses TRBV27 and TRBJ1-1; a possible D gene is TRBD1 (6 bases). The ends were cut back, 4 bases at V and 1 base at J, with 13 bases in the middle. Germline values: CDR1 MNHEY, CDR2 SMNVEV (reference sequence). This CDR3 is 15 amino acids long. This CDR3 reads CASSSRQDANTEAFF. The CDR3 DNA is TGTGCCAGCAGTTCCCGACAGGACGCGAACACTGAAGCTTTCTTT.

The rearrangement links TRBV19 to TRBJ1-5; no clear D gene. Germline V CDR1 and CDR2: LNHDA, SQIVND (reference sequence). This CDR3 has 17 amino acids. Trimming stripped 1 base from V and 3 bases from J, with 16 bases between. In DNA, the CDR3 is TGTGCCAGTAGTATAGGTTTCAAGAGAAGTTTCAATCAGCCCCAGCATTTT. This gives the protein CASSIGFKRSFNQPQHF.

This chain connects TRBV14 to TRBJ2-2, with D possibly TRBD2 on 5 matching bases. The CDR3 loop spans 15 amino acids. Germline assignment: CDR1 SGHDN and CDR2 FVKESK. The germline V and J ends were trimmed by 4 bases and 5 bases, with 14 bases remaining between them. CDR3 bases: TGTGCCAGCAGCCGCCCCGGACGGAGGACCGGGGAGCTGTTTTTT. Residues: CASSRPGRRTGELFF.

The J gene is TRBJ1-1, the V gene TRBV11-3, with D possibly being TRBD1 (6 bases). Germline V lookup: CDR1 SGHNT, CDR2 YENEEA. Trimming stripped 6 bases from V and 3 bases from J, with 11 bases between. This CDR3 spans 13 amino acids. The CDR3 DNA reads TGTGCCAGCAGTCTAAACAGGGACACTGAAGCTTTCTTT. This sequence encodes CASSLNRDTEAFF. The entire variable domain, with the rest obtained from reference TRBV11-3 and TRBJ1-1, is as follows: EAGVVQSPRYKIIEKKQPVAFWCNPISGHNTLYWYLQNLGQGPELLIRYENEEAVDDSQLPKDRFSAERLKGVDSTLKIQPAELGDSAVYLCASSLNRDTEAFFGQGTRLTVV.

CDR3 sequence reads: CASSLGRLGAPYEQYF. In nucleotides, the CDR3 is TGTGCCAGCAGCTTAGGTCGTCTGGGAGCGCCTTACGAGCAGTACTTC. This chain uses TRBV7-2 with TRBJ2-7; TRBD2 is a possible D gene (5 bases). Trimming took off 1 base at V and 4 bases at J, with 17 bases between the two ends. Germline CDR1 and CDR2: SGHTA and FQGNSA. CDR3 length equals 16 residues.

This chain uses TRBV9 with TRBJ2-5; possible D gene TRBD1, 5 bases. The germline V gene has CDR1 SGDLS and CDR2 YYNGEE. This CDR3 is built from 15 residues. Trimming pared 4 bases from V and 3 bases from J, leaving 16 bases between. CDR3 bases: TGTGCCAGCAGCTCGCGCGACAGCGTTAAAGAGACCCAGTACTTC. Amino acid sequence: CASSSRDSVKETQYF.